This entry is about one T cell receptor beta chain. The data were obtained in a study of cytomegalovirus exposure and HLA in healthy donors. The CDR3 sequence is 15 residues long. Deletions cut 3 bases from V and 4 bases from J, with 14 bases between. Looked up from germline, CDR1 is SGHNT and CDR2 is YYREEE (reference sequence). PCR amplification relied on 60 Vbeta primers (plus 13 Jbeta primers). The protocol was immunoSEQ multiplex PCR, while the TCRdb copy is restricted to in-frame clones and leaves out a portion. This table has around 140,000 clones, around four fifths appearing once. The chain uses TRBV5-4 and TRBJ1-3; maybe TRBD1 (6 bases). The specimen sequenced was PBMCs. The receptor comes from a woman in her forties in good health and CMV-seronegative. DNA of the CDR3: TGTGCCAGCAGCTCGGGACAATCATCGGGAAACACCATATATTTT. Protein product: CASSSGQSSGNTIYF.